Listed here are 2 T cell receptor beta chains from one sample, sequenced in a study of a mutant IDH1 vaccine in newly diagnosed glioma (dated by TCRdb to 2020 to 2023). Library prep was done by the immunoSEQ multiplex PCR assay. In its TCRdb copy, this immuneACCESS table keeps in-frame sequences only and misses some clones. Where compared with another copy, unresolved V genes explain less than half of these, and the others have no known cause. For this sample there are 60,000 or so clones; around four fifths appear just once. The biggest ten clones account for 6.5% to 9% of the sample. Reading the label with the study, this specimen's time point is: week 5, during vaccination. A 20-mer mutant IDH1 peptide at 300 micrograms in Montanide made up each vaccine dose, which was injected subcutaneously together with topical imiquimod. Antigens for these TCRs are unknown. Sequenced material: PBMCs, taken from a glioma patient whose treatment included an IDH1 peptide vaccine. These receptors were collected from a woman between 50 and 59 years old with glioma.

V and J are TRBV9 and TRBJ1-6; the D is unclear. The CDR3 has 11 amino acids. Between the trimmed V and J ends, which lost 4 bases and 9 bases, there was a span of 5 bases. Germline V gene sequence: CDR1 SGDLS, CDR2 YYNGEE. CDR3 bases: TGTGCCAGCAGCAGCCCTTCACCCCTCCACTTT. It encodes CASSSPSPLHF.

The chain has TRBV6-1 and TRBJ1-2; no clear D gene. This CDR3 region has 14 residues. From germline, CDR1 is MNHNS and CDR2 SASEGT. The ends were cut back, 6 bases at V and 4 bases at J, with 15 bases in the middle. The CDR3: CASRYLGRSYGYTF. The DNA of the CDR3 is TGTGCCAGCAGGTACCTCGGCCGGAGCTATGGCTACACCTTC.